This TCR beta chain was sequenced during a study of blood T cell repertoires in COVID-19. Background on the study: Sources were T cells, B-cell-depleted T cells, or PBMCs; the material itself was cDNA or gDNA.

The V gene lost 5 bases and the J gene lost 8 bases, with 16 bases spanning the gap. Per the germline V gene, CDR1 is MDHEN and CDR2 is SYDVKM. This CDR3 comprises 14 residues. Libraries were prepared by immunoSEQ multiplex PCR; TCRdb keeps only in-frame clonotypes and omits some of them. This table holds under 350,000 clones, about 86% found once. V and J are TRBV28 and TRBJ2-1, with D hard to call. The clonotype comes from a woman aged 40 to 50 with acute COVID-19. Sequenced input: PBMCs or T cells enriched from blood (not recorded which). The CDR3 nucleotides are TGTGCCAGCAGTCCATCCCGCAATGAGGATGAGCAGTTCTTC. Amino acids: CASSPSRNEDEQFF.